Listed below are T cell receptor beta chains from one sample, sequenced in a study of control samples from healthy donors and cancer patients. Profiled with immunoSEQ multiplex PCR; TCRdb holds only in-frame clones, not every one. Of just over 150,000 clones listed, about 90% are singletons. Sequences were obtained from blood. The receptor source for this set is a man aged 30-40 years in good health. Both conserved end residues are part of each CDR3. A D gene is named only where the DNA matches it firmly. Expanded clones get a size class; other rows say once, few or many, or leave the size out.

14 TRBJ1-2 . . TRBV24-1 CATSDWDGSNGYTF TGTGCCACCAGTGATTGGGACGGTTCAAATGGCTACACCTTC
14 TRBJ1-1 . . TRBV3-1/TRBV3-2 CASSPRRGEGEAFF TGTGCCAGCAGCCCCCGAAGGGGGGAAGGTGAAGCTTTCTTT
13 TRBJ1-1 . . TRBV28 CASSPPGARGAFF TGTGCCAGCAGTCCCCCGGGGGCCCGGGGGGCTTTCTTT
17 TRBJ1-6 once . TRBV3-1/TRBV3-2 CASRWGAREGPNSPLHF TGTGCCAGCCGGTGGGGGGCGCGGGAGGGCCCCAATTCACCCCTCCACTTT
14 TRBJ2-7 . . TRBV6-2/TRBV6-3 CASSPRGGSYEQYF TGTGCCAGCAGCCCGAGGGGTGGGAGCTACGAGCAGTACTTC
16 TRBJ2-3 . TRBD2 TRBV2 CASSEGLAGASDTQYF TGTGCCAGCAGTGAGGGGCTAGCGGGGGCCTCAGATACGCAGTATTTT
14 TRBJ1-1 . TRBD1 TRBV18 CASSTGQSNTEAFF TGTGCCAGCTCTACGGGACAGAGTAACACTGAAGCTTTCTTT
15 TRBJ1-6 few TRBD1 TRBV6-5 CASKTGTGANSPLHF TGTGCCAGCAAAACCGGGACAGGGGCCAATTCACCCCTCCACTTT
13 TRBJ1-5 . . TRBV10-3 CAINDPGHQPQHF TGTGCCATCAATGATCCGGGACATCAGCCCCAGCATTTT
16 TRBJ1-4 . . TRBV6-1 CASSEHSLRANEKLFF TGTGCCAGCAGTGAACATAGCCTTCGGGCTAATGAAAAACTGTTTTTT
15 TRBJ1-2 few . TRBV7-8 CASSLEDSRNYGYTF TGTGCCAGCAGCTTAGAGGACAGCAGAAACTATGGCTACACCTTC